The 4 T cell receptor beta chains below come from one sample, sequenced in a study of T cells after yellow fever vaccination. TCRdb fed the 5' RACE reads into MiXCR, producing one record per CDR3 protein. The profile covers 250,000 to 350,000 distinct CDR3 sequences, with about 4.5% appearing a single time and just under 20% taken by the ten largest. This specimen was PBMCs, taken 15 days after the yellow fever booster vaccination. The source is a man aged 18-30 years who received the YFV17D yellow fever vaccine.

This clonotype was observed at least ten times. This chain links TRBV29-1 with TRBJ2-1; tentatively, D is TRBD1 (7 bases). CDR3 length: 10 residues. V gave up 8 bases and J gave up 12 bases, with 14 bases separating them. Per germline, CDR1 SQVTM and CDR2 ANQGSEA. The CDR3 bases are TGCAGCCTATACCAGGGGGGGCAGTTCTTC. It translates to CSLYQGGQFF.

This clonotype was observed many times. CDR3 region: CSARPDRANYGYTF. CDR3 nucleotides: TGCAGTGCTAGACCGGACAGGGCTAACTATGGCTACACCTTC. The gene calls are TRBV20-1 and TRBJ1-2; 8 bases are shared with TRBD1. CDR1 is DFQATT, CDR2 SNEGSKA, per germline (reference sequence). The length of the CDR3 is 14 residues. The ends lost 2 bases at V and 0 bases at J; junction bases unmatched: 2.

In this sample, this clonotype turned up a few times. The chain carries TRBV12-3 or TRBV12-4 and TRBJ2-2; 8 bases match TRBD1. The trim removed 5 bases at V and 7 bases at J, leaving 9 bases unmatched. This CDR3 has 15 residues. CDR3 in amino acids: CASSIRQGRGGELFF. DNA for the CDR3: TGTGCCAGCAGTATCAGACAGGGGCGGGGCGGGGAGCTGTTTTTT.

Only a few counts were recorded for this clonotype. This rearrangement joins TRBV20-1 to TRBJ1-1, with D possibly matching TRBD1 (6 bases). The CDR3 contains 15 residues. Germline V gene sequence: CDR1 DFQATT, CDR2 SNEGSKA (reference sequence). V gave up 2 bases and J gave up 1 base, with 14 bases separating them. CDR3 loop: CSARLQGSRNTEAFF. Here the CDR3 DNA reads TGCAGTGCTAGATTACAGGGTAGTAGGAACACTGAAGCTTTCTTT.